This is a list of T cell receptor beta chains from one sample in a study of T cells in Graves' hyperthyroidism and ophthalmopathy. MiXCR was run by TCRdb on the multiplex PCR reads, yielding one entry per CDR3 protein. The data contain approximately 510,000 distinct CDR3 sequences, 46% of them singletons. The sample consisted of peripheral blood or thyroid tissue (not recorded which). These receptors all come from an adult woman with Graves' disease, either hyperthyroidism or ophthalmopathy (not recorded which). CDR3s include the opening cysteine and the closing phenylalanine or tryptophan. D genes are given only for firm matches. Rows may omit the clone size; those that give it use once, few, many or a size class.

d_call	v_call	j_call	clone_size	cdr3_nt	cdr3_aa
NA	TRBV7-9	TRBJ2-5	NA	TGTGCCAGCAGCTTGGACAGACGACCTTTCCAAGAGACCCAGTACTTC	CASSLDRRPFQETQYF
NA	TRBV7-2	TRBJ2-2	many	TGTGCCAGCAGCTTTGGCGACGTGGACACCGGGGAGCTGTTTTTT	CASSFGDVDTGELFF
NA	TRBV7-9	TRBJ1-6	NA	TGTGCCAGCAGCCCAGACGTGTCCGATTATTCACCCCTCCACTTT	CASSPDVSDYSPLHF
TRBD1	TRBV6-1	TRBJ2-7	NA	TGTGCCAGTAAGTCGAGGGACAGGGGCCTTCCGACTCCTCAGGAGCAGTACTTC	CASKSRDRGLPTPQEQYF
TRBD2	TRBV20-1	TRBJ2-3	many	TGCAGTGCTGAGGGACTAGCGGGAGCAGATACGCAGTATTTT	CSAEGLAGADTQYF
TRBD1	TRBV4-1	TRBJ2-5	many	TGCGCCAGCAGCCTCCTCGGGACAGGGAAGGAGACCCAGTACTTC	CASSLLGTGKETQYF
NA	TRBV7-8	TRBJ2-2	many	TGTGCCAGCAGCTTAGAGGCGAGTTGGGCCGGGGAGCTGTTTTTT	CASSLEASWAGELFF
NA	TRBV20-1	TRBJ2-5	once	TGCAGTACTCCCAGAGGGGGGGGCGTGAGCAAAGAGACCCAGTACTTC	CSTPRGGGVSKETQYF
TRBD1	TRBV11-1	TRBJ1-1	NA	TGTGCCAGCAGCCCGGACAGGGGGGCCACTGAAGCTTTCTTT	CASSPDRGATEAFF
NA	TRBV14	TRBJ1-3	many	TGTGCCAGCAGCCAACAGGGCCTACCCAGAGCTGGAAACACCATATATTTT	CASSQQGLPRAGNTIYF
TRBD1	TRBV7-9	TRBJ2-7	once	TGTGCCAGCACCGGATCCGGGACAGGGCATTACGAGCAGTACTTC	CASTGSGTGHYEQYF
NA	TRBV7-8	TRBJ1-1	NA	TGTGCCAGCAGCTACCACAACGGGAACACTGAAGCTTTCTTT	CASSYHNGNTEAFF
TRBD1	TRBV20-1	TRBJ2-7	many	TGCAGTGCTGGGACAGGGCCCTCCTACGAGCAGTACTTC	CSAGTGPSYEQYF
NA	TRBV2	TRBJ2-1	NA	TGTGCCAGCAGTCCCAGGGGTTACAATGAGCAGTTCTTC	CASSPRGYNEQFF
TRBD1	TRBV19	TRBJ1-5	many	TGTGCCAGTAGTTGGGGACAGCCTTATAGCAATCAGCCCCAGCATTTT	CASSWGQPYSNQPQHF
NA	TRBV9	TRBJ1-1	many	TGTGCCAGCAGCGCTAGGGGTATGACTGAAGCTTTCTTT	CASSARGMTEAFF
NA	TRBV3-1	TRBJ1-3	many	TGTGCCAGCAGCCGAGGGACACCTGGAAACACCATATATTTT	CASSRGTPGNTIYF
NA	TRBV2	TRBJ1-5	NA	TGTGCCAGCACTCCGGTGGCTAGCAATCAGCCCCAGCATTTT	CASTPVASNQPQHF
NA	TRBV20-1	TRBJ2-7	NA	TGCAGTGCTAGTCAGCGTCAGGGATTCTACGAGCAGTACTTC	CSASQRQGFYEQYF
TRBD1	TRBV6-5	TRBJ1-6	NA	TGTGCCAGCAGTTACGGGGGGACAGTTAATTCACCCCTCCACTTT	CASSYGGTVNSPLHF
NA	TRBV9	TRBJ1-2	once	TGTGCCAGCAGCGTTGTGGGGGAGAAGTATGGCTACACCTTC	CASSVVGEKYGYTF
NA	TRBV5-1	TRBJ1-2	NA	TGCGCCAGCAGCTTGGGGCCTACGGAAGCAGTTCTCTATGGCTACACCTTC	CASSLGPTEAVLYGYTF
NA	TRBV7-9	TRBJ2-7	NA	TGTGCCAGCAGCTTTAACGAGCAGTACTTC	CASSFNEQYF
TRBD1	TRBV7-9	TRBJ2-7	NA	TGTGCGATCCCAGGGGACAGAGCATACGAGCAGTACTTC	CAIPGDRAYEQYF
NA	TRBV4-1	TRBJ2-2	NA	TGCGCCAGCAGTTACCCCGGAAAACGGGCAACCGGGGAGCTGTTTTTT	CASSYPGKRATGELFF
NA	TRBV11-1	TRBJ2-7	NA	TGTGCCAGCAGGGTGGGGGCGGCCCACGAGCAGTACTTC	CASRVGAAHEQYF
NA	TRBV20-1	TRBJ2-7	many	TGCAGTGCTATGAACAGGTCTAGCTACGAGCAGTACTTC	CSAMNRSSYEQYF
TRBD2	TRBV24-1	TRBJ2-5	NA	TGTGCCACCAGTGACGGGACTAGCGGAGGGAGGGAGACCCAGTACTTC	CATSDGTSGGRETQYF
NA	TRBV29-1	TRBJ1-4	many	TGCAGCGTTGAAGGCGCGGCTAATGAAAAACTGTTTTTT	CSVEGAANEKLFF
NA	TRBV7-8	TRBJ1-5	many	TGTGCCAGCAGCGTAGGGACAATGGGCGGCAATCAGCCCCAGCATTTT	CASSVGTMGGNQPQHF
NA	TRBV6-2/TRBV6-3	TRBJ1-1	many	TGTGCCAGCAGTTACTTAGGGAGCAACACTGAAGCTTTCTTT	CASSYLGSNTEAFF